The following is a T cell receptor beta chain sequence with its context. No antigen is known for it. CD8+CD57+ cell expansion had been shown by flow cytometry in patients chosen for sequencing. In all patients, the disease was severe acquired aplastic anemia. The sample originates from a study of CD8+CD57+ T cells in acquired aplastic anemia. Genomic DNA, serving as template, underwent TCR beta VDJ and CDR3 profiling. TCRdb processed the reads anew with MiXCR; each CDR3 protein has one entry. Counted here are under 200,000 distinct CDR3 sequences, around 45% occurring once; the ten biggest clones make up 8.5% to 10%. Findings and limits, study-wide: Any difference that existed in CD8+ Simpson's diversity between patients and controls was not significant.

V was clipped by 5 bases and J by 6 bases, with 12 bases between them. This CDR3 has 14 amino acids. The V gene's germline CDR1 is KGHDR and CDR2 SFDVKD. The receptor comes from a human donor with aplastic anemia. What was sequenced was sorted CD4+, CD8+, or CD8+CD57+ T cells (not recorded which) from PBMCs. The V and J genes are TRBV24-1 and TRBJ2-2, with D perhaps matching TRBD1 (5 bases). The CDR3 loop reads CATSADSRAGELFF. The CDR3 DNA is TGTGCCACCAGTGCCGACAGTCGGGCCGGGGAGCTGTTTTTT.